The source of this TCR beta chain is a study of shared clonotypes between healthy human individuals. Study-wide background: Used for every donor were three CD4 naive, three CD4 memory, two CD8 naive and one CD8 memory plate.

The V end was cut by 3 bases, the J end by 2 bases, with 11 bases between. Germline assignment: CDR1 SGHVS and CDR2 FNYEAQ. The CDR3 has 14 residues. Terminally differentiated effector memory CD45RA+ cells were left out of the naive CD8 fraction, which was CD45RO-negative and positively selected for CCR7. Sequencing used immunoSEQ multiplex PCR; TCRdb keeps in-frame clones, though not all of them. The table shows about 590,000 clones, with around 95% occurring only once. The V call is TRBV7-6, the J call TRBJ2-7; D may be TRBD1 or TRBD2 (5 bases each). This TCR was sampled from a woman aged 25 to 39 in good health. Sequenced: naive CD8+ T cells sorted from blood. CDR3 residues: CASSFGKGAYEQYF. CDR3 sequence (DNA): TGTGCCAGCAGCTTCGGGAAAGGGGCCTACGAGCAGTACTTC.